This T cell receptor beta chain is from a study of blood T cell repertoires in COVID-19. Here immunoSEQ multiplex PCR was the method, and the copy in TCRdb shows in-frame clones only, minus some. The top ten clones hold around 3.3% of a sample with fewer than 250,000 clones, 80% to 90% of them seen once. This clonotype originated in a woman between 40 and 55 years old who had been exposed to COVID-19. The source material was PBMCs or T cells enriched from blood (not recorded which).

CDR3 residues: CASSPTGQGRGNTIYF. The CDR3 DNA sequence: TGTGCCAGCAGCCCTACGGGACAGGGGAGGGGAAACACCATATATTTT. This chain joins TRBV3-1 (or the pseudogene TRBV3-2) and TRBJ1-3; 10 bases fit TRBD1. Trimming at V came to 4 bases and at J to 4 bases, leaving 7 bases not matched to a gene. The CDR3 is made up of 16 amino acids. Germline V gene lookup returns CDR1 LGHDT and CDR2 YNNKEL (reference sequence).